Listed here are 21 T cell receptor beta chains from one sample, sequenced in a study of cytomegalovirus exposure and HLA in healthy donors. The primer mix had 60 Vbeta and 13 Jbeta primers. TCRdb's table, derived via immunoSEQ multiplex PCR, lists solely in-frame clones and lacks some. The sample holds approximately 150,000 clones, roughly 79% seen once. Sequencing was carried out using PBMCs. Receptors originate from a woman aged 45-60 years in good health and CMV-seronegative.

This clone was seen only once. The DNA of the CDR3 is TGTGCCAGCTCGCCGACAGCGAACCCGAGCTTAGCCAAAAACATTCAGTACTTC. Residues: CASSPTANPSLAKNIQYF. This sequence joins TRBV18 and TRBJ2-4; perhaps TRBD1 as D (5 bases). The germline V and J ends were trimmed by 6 bases and 0 bases, with 21 bases remaining between them. The CDR3 extends over 18 amino acids. CDR1 and CDR2 (germline): KGHSH, LQKENI.

This clone has just a few counts. This sequence joins TRBV7-8 and TRBJ1-5, with TRBD1 matching over 8 bases. The CDR3 is made up of 13 amino acids. V was pared by 5 bases and J by 7 bases, with 4 bases of the junction left unmatched. Per the germline V gene, CDR1 is SGHVS and CDR2 is FQNEAQ. CDR3 sequence (DNA): TGTGCCAGCAGCCCGACAGGGGTCCAGCCCCAGCATTTT. Its translation: CASSPTGVQPQHF.

The chain has TRBV7-6 and TRBJ1-5, with TRBD1 matching 7 bases. Per germline, CDR1 SGHVS and CDR2 FNYEAQ. V shed 2 bases and J 5 bases; nucleotides not matched to a gene: 3. This CDR3 comprises 14 residues. The CDR3 protein is CASSLFDRDQPQHF. Here the CDR3 DNA reads TGTGCCAGCAGCTTATTTGACAGGGATCAGCCCCAGCATTTT.

This chain uses TRBV6-5 with TRBJ1-1; 8 nucleotides agree with TRBD1. V was pared by 2 bases and J by 1 base, with 0 bases of the junction left unmatched. Germline values: CDR1 MNHEY, CDR2 SVGAGI. The CDR3 is 14 residues long. The CDR3 loop reads CASSYDRGNTEAFF. CDR3 nucleotide sequence: TGTGCCAGCAGTTACGACAGGGGGAACACTGAAGCTTTCTTT.

The chain has TRBV27 and TRBJ1-5; TRBD1 is a possible D gene (6 bases). The V and J ends lost 6 bases and 4 bases respectively, with 13 bases between them. This CDR3 is 14 amino acids long. Germline CDR1 and CDR2: MNHEY and SMNVEV (reference sequence). CDR3 sequence reads: CASRLGGVNQPQHF. DNA of the CDR3: TGTGCCAGCAGACTAGGGGGGGTTAATCAGCCCCAGCATTTT.

The V call is TRBV4-3, the J call TRBJ1-2; D unresolved. Trimming took off 0 bases at V and 7 bases at J, with 9 bases between the two ends. The CDR3 extends over 13 amino acids. Germline lookup yields CDR1 LGHNA and CDR2 YSLEER. In nucleotides, the CDR3 is TGCGCCAGCAGCCAAGATCCCCGCGTTGGCTACACCTTC. This sequence encodes CASSQDPRVGYTF.

The gene calls are TRBV5-1 and TRBJ1-2; 8 bases map to TRBD1. With 3 bases clipped from V and 12 bases from J, the junction kept 10 bases outside the gene matches. The germline V gene has CDR1 SGHRS and CDR2 YFSETQ. The CDR3 runs 13 residues. In DNA form, the CDR3 reads TGCGCCAGCAGCTCCGGACAGGGATCGTCGCACACCTTC. Amino acids: CASSSGQGSSHTF.

The chain combines TRBV6-5 with TRBJ2-1, with D possibly being TRBD2 (6 bases). Germline V CDR1 and CDR2: MNHEY, SVGAGI. The CDR3 has 12 residues. V was clipped by 10 bases and J by 8 bases, with 15 bases between them. CDR3 nucleotide sequence: TGTGCCACCACCCGCGGCGGGGATGAGCAGTTCTTC. It yields the protein CATTRGGDEQFF.

Regarding this clone: The same CDR3 can be traced to other DNA sequences in this sample. J is TRBJ1-6 and V is TRBV12-1; the table assigns TRBD1, which was not confirmed against the DNA. TRBV12-1 is a recognized pseudogene. The CDR3 runs to 18 residues. In DNA form, the CDR3 reads TGTGCCAGCAGCTTGCGGACAGGCCTTAGCTCCTATAATTCGCCCCTCCACTTT. Amino acids: CASSLRTGLSSYNSPLHF.

The chain links TRBV2 to TRBJ1-3; D possibly corresponds to TRBD1 (5 bases). This CDR3 is built from 15 residues. V lost 7 bases and J lost 2, with 15 bases in between. Looked up from germline, CDR1 is SNHLY and CDR2 is FYNNEI. CDR3 DNA: TGTGCCAGCACTAATCGGGCGGGGGCTGGAAACACCATATATTTT. It codes for CASTNRAGAGNTIYF.

This rearrangement joins TRBV19 to TRBJ1-6; D gene unclear. CDR3 size: 13 residues. V shed 3 bases and J shed 7 bases, with 7 bases lying between them. Germline V gene sequence: CDR1 LNHDA, CDR2 SQIVND (reference sequence). The chain's CDR3 is CASSIQSNSPLHF. The CDR3 nucleotides read TGTGCCAGTAGTATTCAATCCAATTCACCCCTCCACTTT.

J is TRBJ2-3 and V is TRBV25-1; D gene uncertain. Germline CDR1 MGHDK, CDR2 SYGVNS. The CDR3 is 15 amino acids. V was pared by 2 bases and J by 6 bases, with 15 bases between. CDR3: CASSELGTSSDTQYF. CDR3 bases: TGTGCCAGCAGTGAACTGGGCACCTCATCGGATACGCAGTATTTT.

This clone was observed a handful of times. The J gene is TRBJ2-4, the V gene TRBV7-2; a possible D gene is TRBD1 (5 bases). CDR1 is SGHTA and CDR2 is FQGNSA in the germline V gene. Trimming took off 5 bases at V and 2 bases at J, with 22 bases between the two ends. This CDR3 comprises 18 residues. The CDR3 DNA is TGTGCCAGCAGCCCCCATGACAGAGGAGTTCGGACCAAAAACATTCAGTACTTC. It specifies CASSPHDRGVRTKNIQYF.

The J gene is TRBJ2-7, the V gene TRBV7-9, with D perhaps matching TRBD2 (5 bases). Germline-derived CDR1 and CDR2 are SEHNR and FQNEAQ (reference sequence). This CDR3 comprises 12 residues. The V end was cut by 1 base, the J end by 7 bases, with 8 bases between. This chain's CDR3 is CASSLGGWEQYF. CDR3 nucleotide sequence: TGTGCCAGCAGCTTAGGCGGGTGGGAGCAGTACTTC. Full variable domain (outside the CDR3, taken from reference TRBV7-9 and TRBJ2-7): DTGVSQNPRHKITKRGQNVTFRCDPISEHNRLYWYRQTLGQGPEFLTYFQNEAQLEKSRLLSDRFSAERPKGSFSTLEIQRTEQGDSAMYLCASSLGGWEQYFGPGTRLTVT.

The chain couples TRBV7-2 to TRBJ1-4; D call uncertain. The CDR3 contains 15 residues. V lost 1 base and J 3 bases, leaving 9 bases between the germline ends. Germline lookup yields CDR1 SGHTA and CDR2 FQGNSA. CDR3 sequence (DNA): TGTGCCAGCAGCTTAGAGTGGGAGGCTAATGAAAAACTGTTTTTT. This encodes CASSLEWEANEKLFF.

This sequence joins TRBV9 and TRBJ2-1, with D maybe TRBD1 (6 bases). This CDR3 contains 16 residues. Trimming cost V 2 bases and J 1 base, with 13 bases left between them. Per the germline V gene, CDR1 is SGDLS and CDR2 is YYNGEE. The CDR3, as DNA: TGTGCCAGCAGCGTGTCCGGACAGAATTCCTACAATGAGCAGTTCTTC. Residues: CASSVSGQNSYNEQFF.

This chain connects TRBV4-2 to TRBJ2-7; TRBD2 aligns across 12 bases. This CDR3 contains 16 residues. CDR1 is LGHNA, CDR2 YNFKEQ, per germline. J was trimmed by 1 base and V by 0 bases; bases with no gene match: 1. This CDR3 reads CASSQDGTSGSYEQYF. CDR3 nucleotides: TGTGCCAGCAGCCAAGATGGGACTAGCGGGTCCTACGAGCAGTACTTC.

This chain links TRBV6-6 with TRBJ1-5, with 7 bases matching TRBD1. Germline trimming cut 2 bases from V and 7 bases from J; bases unmatched to any gene: 5. CDR1 and CDR2 (germline): MNHNY, SVGAGI (reference sequence). The CDR3 runs to 14 residues. As DNA, the CDR3 is TGTGCCAGCAGTTACGCACAGGGGATCCAGCCCCAGCATTTT. Its translation: CASSYAQGIQPQHF.

The V and J genes are TRBV13 and TRBJ2-7; 10 bases align to TRBD2. J gave up 6 bases and V 1 base, and 6 bases lay outside the gene matches. CDR1 is PRHDT and CDR2 is FYEKMQ in the germline V gene (reference sequence). This CDR3 has 15 residues. CDR3 bases: TGTGCCAGCAGCTTAGCGGCTAGCGGGAGTGGCGAGCAGTACTTC. This encodes CASSLAASGSGEQYF.

The chain recombines TRBV19 with TRBJ1-4; 7 bases are a match to TRBD1. This CDR3 has 17 amino acids. Germline values: CDR1 LNHDA, CDR2 SQIVND (reference sequence). The V gene end was trimmed by 4 bases and the J gene end by 7 bases; junction bases not matched to a gene: 15. The chain's CDR3 is CASSTLWPGQQGEKLFF. DNA for the CDR3: TGTGCCAGTAGTACCCTATGGCCGGGACAGCAAGGTGAAAAACTGTTTTTT.

The genes are TRBV5-4 and TRBJ1-4; 8 nucleotides line up with TRBD1. Looked up from germline, CDR1 is SGHNT and CDR2 is YYREEE (reference sequence). J gave up 10 bases and V 4 bases, and 15 bases lay outside the gene matches. The CDR3 totals 16 residues. The DNA for the CDR3 is TGTGCCAGCAGCCGAGTTCAGGACAGGGCCCCTGGAAAACTGTTTTTT. It specifies CASSRVQDRAPGKLFF.